This TCR beta chain is from a study of T cell changes during pregnancy in multiple sclerosis. Method: immunoSEQ multiplex PCR; TCRdb's copy keeps in-frame clones and lacks some. The sample carries about 69,000 clones, approximately 91% recorded once. This sequence originates from a female donor with multiple sclerosis, enrolled in a pregnancy study. Sequencing was performed on peripheral blood, taken in the third trimester of pregnancy.

CDR3 protein: CASSLTTGPSAFF. The CDR3 coding sequence is TGTGCCAGCAGCTTAACTACAGGGCCATCAGCTTTCTTT. This chain uses TRBV7-2 with TRBJ1-1; the D gene is possibly TRBD1 (6 bases). Trimming cost V 2 bases and J 10 bases, with 14 bases left between them. The CDR3 is 13 amino acids. Germline CDR1 is SGHTA and CDR2 is FQGNSA. Based on the CDR3 plus reference TRBV7-2 and TRBJ1-1, the full variable domain is GAGVSQSPSNKVTEKGKDVELRCDPISGHTALYWYRQSLGQGLEFLIYFQGNSAPDKSGLPSDRFSAERTGGSVSTLTIQRTQQEDSAVYLCASSLTTGPSAFFGQGTRLTVV.